This TCR beta chain derives from a study of T-cell memory formation after mild COVID-19 (dated by TCRdb to 2020 to 2022). Regarding the complete study: TCR sequence clusters from the two donors were largely donor specific. Longitudinal TCRalpha and TCRbeta repertoire sequencing tracked T-cell clones expanding and contracting after mild COVID-19 in a couple of donors. Two young, previously healthy adult volunteers made up the cohort, one male and one female.

On the study overall, not on this receptor specifically: The study covered only a couple of mild cases, and larger cohorts including severe cases with pre-infection samples were considered necessary. Clones that contracted from day 15 to 85 showed balanced CD4/CD8 phenotypes, whereas a second wave of clones that expanded from day 15 to 37 leaned towards CD4+. The detection of some responding clones in pre-infection memory suggests that pre-existing cross-reactive memory T cells joined the SARS-CoV-2 response. The second-wave clones that peaked on day 37 were not confirmed to be SARS-CoV-2 specific. Contracting CD4+ clones were located mainly in the CM and EM memory subsets, whereas CD8+ clones were found to be enriched in EMRA.

Ficoll-Paque density gradient centrifugation was the method used to isolate PBMCs. This clonotype was observed a few times. What antigen it recognizes has not been identified. Base qualities are not provided; no much larger clone lies one nucleotide away. Instrument used: Illumina NovaSeq 6000. Using 5'RACE with constant-segment primers, TCRalpha and TCRbeta cDNA libraries were constructed, with sample barcodes and unique molecular identifiers added in the process. Trizol reagent was used to extract RNA from every sample. Library amplification was performed in two PCR steps, and a second sample barcode and Illumina TruSeq adapters were introduced in the second step. Sequencing of the libraries was done on an Illumina NovaSeq, producing 2 x 150 bp paired-end reads. On the authors' methods: The reads were demultiplexed and collapsed into UMI-guided consensus sequences using migec v1.2.7. Using mixcr v2.1.11, the UMI consensuses were aligned to TRA and TRB V and J templates and assembled into clonotypes. Expanded or contracted clonotypes were those called significant by both edgeR and NoisET, with noise models trained on biological replicates. For edgeR calls, the thresholds were a false discovery rate-adjusted p below 0.01 and a log2 fold-change of 1. PCA with hierarchical clustering of max-normalized trajectories of the 1000 most abundant clonotypes was used as exploratory dynamics analysis. Separately sequenced CD4+ and CD8+ repertoires were used to assign a CD4 or CD8 phenotype to each responding clone. The public reads were quality trimmed at Q25 with fastp and then assembled into clones with MiXCR by TCRdb, keeping productive beta chains. Every distinct CDR3 protein forms one entry, paired with its most common genes and DNA. The V and J calls reflect TCRdb's pipeline rather than the authors' work. In this sample the table shows approximately 190,000 distinct CDR3 sequences, around 16% of which occur a single time. The ten largest clones represent roughly 2.6% of the sample.

A distance of 13 bases separates the germline ends of V and J, which lose 4 bases and 6 bases respectively. From a lookup of the germline V gene, CDR1 and CDR2 are MNHEY and SVGAGI. The CDR3, from cysteine to phenylalanine, totals 13 residues. The DNA shown is the 39-base CDR3, in frame from base 1. The sample comprised PBMCs or a T cell subset sorted from them (not recorded which). The V and J genes are TRBV6-5 and TRBJ2-7; the D gene is perhaps TRBD2, on 5 matching bases. This clonotype originated in an adult woman who had mild COVID-19 (a few samples of this study predate the infection). The sample titles of this study are shuffled in the database, so cell type and time point are left out; the donor was told from shared clones. The sequenced DNA is TGTGCCAGCAGTTCACTCCGGGGTCGCGAGCAGTACTTC. Translated, this is CASSSLRGREQYF.